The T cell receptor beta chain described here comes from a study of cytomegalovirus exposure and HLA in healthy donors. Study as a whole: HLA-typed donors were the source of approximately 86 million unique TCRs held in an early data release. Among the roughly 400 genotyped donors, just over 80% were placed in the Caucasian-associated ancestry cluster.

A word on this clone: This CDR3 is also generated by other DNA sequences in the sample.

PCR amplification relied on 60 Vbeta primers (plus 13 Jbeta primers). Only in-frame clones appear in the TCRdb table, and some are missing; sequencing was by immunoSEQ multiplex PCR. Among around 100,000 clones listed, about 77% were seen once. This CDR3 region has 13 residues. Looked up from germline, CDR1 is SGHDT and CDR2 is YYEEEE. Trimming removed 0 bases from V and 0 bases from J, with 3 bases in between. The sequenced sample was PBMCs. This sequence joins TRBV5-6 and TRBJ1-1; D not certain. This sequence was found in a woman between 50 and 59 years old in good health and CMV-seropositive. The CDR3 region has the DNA TGTGCCAGCAGCTTGGCGGTGAACACTGAAGCTTTCTTT. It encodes CASSLAVNTEAFF. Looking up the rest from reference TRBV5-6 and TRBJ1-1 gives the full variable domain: DAGVTQSPTHLIKTRGQQVTLRCSPKSGHDTVSWYQQALGQGPQFIFQYYEEEERQRGNFPDRFSGHQFPNYSSELNVNALLLGDSALYLCASSLAVNTEAFFGQGTRLTVV.